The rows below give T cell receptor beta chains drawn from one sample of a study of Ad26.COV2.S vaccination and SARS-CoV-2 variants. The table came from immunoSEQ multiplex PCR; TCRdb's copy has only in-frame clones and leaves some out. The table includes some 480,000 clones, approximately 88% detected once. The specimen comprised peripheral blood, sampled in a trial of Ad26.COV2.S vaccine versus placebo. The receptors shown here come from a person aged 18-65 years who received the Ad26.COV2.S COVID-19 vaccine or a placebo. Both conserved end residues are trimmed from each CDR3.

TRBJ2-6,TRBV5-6,ASSRDTRAGANVLT
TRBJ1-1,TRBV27,ATYRGAWNTEAF
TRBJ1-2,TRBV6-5,ATTAGGYGYT
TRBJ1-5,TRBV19,ASTHKIGQNSNQPQH
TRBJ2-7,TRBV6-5,ASHHGASYEQY
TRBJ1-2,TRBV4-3,ASSQLGGQGGYGYT
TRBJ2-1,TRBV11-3,ASSLRLGDEQF
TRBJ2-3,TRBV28,ASSSQGGLARLTDTQY
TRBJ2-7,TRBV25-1,ASRGLAYEQY
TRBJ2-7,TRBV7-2,ASSSRGSYEQY
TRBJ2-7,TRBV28,ASSLLGGNEQY
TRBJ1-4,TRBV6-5,ASSYSNRGGEKLF
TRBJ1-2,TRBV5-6,ASSLGRGQGNYGYT
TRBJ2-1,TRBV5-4,ASSTELAPVSNEQF
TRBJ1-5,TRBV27,ASSPLGAVNQPQH
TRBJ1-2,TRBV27,ASSPRTGSAYGYT
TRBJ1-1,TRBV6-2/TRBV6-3,ASSPRGGVNEAF
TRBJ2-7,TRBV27,ASSLVQGSYEQY
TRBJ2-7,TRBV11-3,ASSYSVAGFPYEQY
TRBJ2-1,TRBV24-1,ATSDSIPGTGYNEQF
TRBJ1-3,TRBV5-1,ASSLTGLQSGNTIY
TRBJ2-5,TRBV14,ASSQTRSSLETQY
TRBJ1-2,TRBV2,ASSEASAAGGYT
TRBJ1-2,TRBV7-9,ASRGPLGVRGYT
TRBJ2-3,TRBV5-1,ASTWRSSGRTDTQY
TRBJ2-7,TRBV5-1,ASSPQQGRPREQY
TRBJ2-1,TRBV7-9,ASSLLVSYTYNEQF
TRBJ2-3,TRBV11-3,ASSWEFSRDTQY
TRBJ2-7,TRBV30,ASDGITGEQY
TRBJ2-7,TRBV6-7,ASRNKDATYEQY
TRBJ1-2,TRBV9,ARDTRTYGYT
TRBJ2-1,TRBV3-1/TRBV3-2,ASSQDLTASSYNEQF
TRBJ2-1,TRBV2,ASTNSGNEQF
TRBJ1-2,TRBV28,ASSRVFSYGYT
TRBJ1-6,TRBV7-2,ASSNSNWGIGNSPLH
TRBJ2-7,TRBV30,AGQTFSGRYEQY
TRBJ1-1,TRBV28,ASSLSQGLGDTEAF
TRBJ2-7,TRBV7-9,ASSGLAGEQY
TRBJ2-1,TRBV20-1,SASNPGSYNEQF
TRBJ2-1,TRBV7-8,ASSPLWREIDNEQF
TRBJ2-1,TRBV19,ASSPNRGRNLYNEQF
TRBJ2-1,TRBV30,AWSASLAGGYEQF
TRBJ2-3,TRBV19,ASSIGSGIGTDTQY